What follows are 32 T cell receptor beta chains derived from one specimen sequenced in a study of blood T cell repertoires in COVID-19. TCRdb's copy holds only in-frame clones and misses some; the assay was immunoSEQ multiplex PCR. The sample has tens of thousands of clones; roughly 76% are singletons. Sequencing used peripheral blood. The receptors come from a woman in her fifties or sixties with acute or convalescent COVID-19.

This clone was observed a handful of times. The CDR3 sequence: CASSIRDRGRGYTF. The CDR3 DNA reads TGTGCCAGTAGTATACGCGACAGGGGGCGAGGCTACACCTTC. The chain joins TRBV19 to TRBJ1-2, with TRBD1 identical over 10 bases. V shed 2 bases and J 8 bases; nucleotides not matched to a gene: 5. From germline, CDR1 is LNHDA and CDR2 SQIVND (reference sequence). CDR3 length: 14 amino acids.

The chain is built from TRBV3-1 (or the pseudogene TRBV3-2) and TRBJ1-1, with 7 bases aligning to TRBD1. This CDR3 is built from 15 residues. From germline, CDR1 is LGHDT and CDR2 YNNKEL (reference sequence). The trim removed 3 bases at V and 1 base at J, leaving 5 bases unmatched. The CDR3 region is CASSQRQGSNTEAFF. The CDR3 nucleotides are TGTGCCAGCAGCCAGAGACAGGGCTCGAACACTGAAGCTTTCTTT.

This clone occurred once. CDR3 DNA: TGTGCCAGCAGCTTAGCGTGGAGCCCGGCAACTAGCACAGATACGCAGTATTTT. This sequence encodes CASSLAWSPATSTDTQYF. The chain couples TRBV7-9 to TRBJ2-3, with D unresolved. The CDR3 loop spans 18 amino acids. Germline V gives CDR1 SEHNR, CDR2 FQNEAQ (reference sequence). V lost 0 bases to trimming and J lost 0 bases, with 16 bases between them.

This chain links TRBV24-1 with TRBJ2-5; 7 bases are shared with TRBD1. Germline loops: CDR1 KGHDR, CDR2 SFDVKD. V lost 3 bases and J lost 2; bases outside the gene matches: 2. The CDR3 runs 14 residues. CDR3 loop: CATSDPGQQETQYF. CDR3 DNA sequence: TGTGCCACCAGTGATCCGGGACAGCAAGAGACCCAGTACTTC.

This chain links TRBV5-6 with TRBJ2-6; 9 positions agree with TRBD1. V was clipped by 4 bases and J by 0 bases; unmatched bases: 11. The germline gives CDR1 SGHDT, CDR2 YYEEEE. There are 19 residues in the CDR3. This chain's CDR3 is CASSIDRDRAFSGANVLTF. CDR3 coding DNA: TGTGCCAGCAGCATCGACCGGGACAGGGCCTTCTCTGGGGCCAACGTCCTGACTTTC.

This chain joins TRBV11-2 and TRBJ1-2, with a possible D match to TRBD1 (5 bases). The V gene's germline CDR1 is SGHAT and CDR2 FQNNGV. CDR3 length: 13 residues. Between the trimmed V and J ends, which lost 2 bases and 5 bases, there was a span of 9 bases. The CDR3 DNA sequence: TGTGCCAGCAGCTTACAGGGTAGATATGGCTACACCTTC. It specifies CASSLQGRYGYTF.

The chain couples TRBV5-4 to TRBJ1-2; TRBD1 matches at 8 bases. Germline loops: CDR1 SGHNT, CDR2 YYREEE (reference sequence). This CDR3 has 16 residues. Trimming cost V 2 bases and J 3 bases; bases outside gene matches: 9. For the CDR3, the DNA is TGTGCCAGCAGCTTCCCGGGACAGGCTGGCGACTATGGCTACACCTTC. Protein product: CASSFPGQAGDYGYTF.

The gene calls are TRBV19 and TRBJ1-4; 7 bases align to TRBD1. V lost 8 bases to trimming and J lost 3 bases; unmatched junction nucleotides: 3. Germline lookup yields CDR1 LNHDA and CDR2 SQIVND (reference sequence). The CDR3 is 13 amino acids. The CDR3 DNA reads TGTGCCAGTTCGACAGGGTCTAATGAAAAACTGTTTTTT. Amino acids: CASSTGSNEKLFF.

The chain is built from TRBV6-5 and TRBJ2-7; 12 bases match TRBD1. From germline, CDR1 is MNHEY and CDR2 SVGAGI. After removal of 6 bases from V and 4 bases from J, the junction contained 7 bases not matched to a gene. This CDR3 has 15 residues. The CDR3 sequence: CASRSGTGGKYEQYF. CDR3 in DNA: TGTGCCAGCAGGTCAGGGACAGGGGGCAAATACGAGCAGTACTTC.

The chain links TRBV3-1 (or the pseudogene TRBV3-2) to TRBJ1-1, with D maybe TRBD1 (5 bases). CDR3 size: 18 residues. The ends were cut back, 0 bases at V and 0 bases at J, with 17 bases in the middle. Per germline, CDR1 LGHDT and CDR2 YNNKEL (reference sequence). The CDR3 DNA follows: TGTGCCAGCAGCCAAGATTGGGGATCGACAGCCTTGAACACTGAAGCTTTCTTT. Protein product: CASSQDWGSTALNTEAFF.

The chain carries TRBV9 and TRBJ2-1; 8 bases match TRBD2. The germline gives CDR1 SGDLS, CDR2 YYNGEE. V trimming: 3 bases; J trimming: 3 bases; junction bases outside the gene matches: 5. CDR3 length: 15 residues. The CDR3, as DNA: TGTGCCAGCAGCGCCGGGGGGGGCAGCTACAATGAGCAGTTCTTC. Its protein product is CASSAGGGSYNEQFF.

The CDR3 coding sequence is TGCAGCGCCCGAGGTGGCGGGGGCTCCACCGGGGAGCTGTTTTTT. As protein: CSARGGGGSTGELFF. The chain is built from TRBV29-1 and TRBJ2-2, with TRBD2 as a possible D gene (7 bases). This CDR3 is built from 15 residues. The germline CDR1 and CDR2 sequences are SQVTM and ANQGSEA. Between the trimmed V and J ends, which lost 7 bases and 4 bases, there was a span of 19 bases.

CDR3 sequence (DNA): TGTGCCAGCAGCGCCGGTCTTACCTACGAGCAGTACTTC. As protein: CASSAGLTYEQYF. The chain joins TRBV5-6 to TRBJ2-7; D gene uncertain. The CDR3 runs to 13 residues. V was clipped by 4 bases and J by 2 bases, with 10 bases between them. Per germline, CDR1 SGHDT and CDR2 YYEEEE.

The V call is TRBV2, the J call TRBJ2-3; the match to TRBD2 covers 9 bases. Unmatched junction bases numbered 6, after V lost 6 bases and J lost 5 bases. The CDR3 sequence is 14 residues long. Per germline, CDR1 SNHLY and CDR2 FYNNEI. CDR3 residues: CASRGLAGRDTQYF. The CDR3, as DNA: TGTGCCAGCAGAGGGCTAGCGGGAAGAGATACGCAGTATTTT.

V is TRBV10-2 and J is TRBJ2-2; 7 positions agree with TRBD2. Germline V CDR1 and CDR2: WSHSY, SAAADI. This CDR3 spans 16 amino acids. V dropped 4 bases and J dropped 8; count of bases not matched to a gene: 13. The CDR3, as DNA: TGCGCCAGCAGTGGACCCCCGCGGGAGCTTTTGGGGGAGCTGTTTTTT. This translates into CASSGPPRELLGELFF.

The rearrangement uses TRBV27 and TRBJ2-1; D is possibly TRBD2 (5 bases). Germline CDR1 reads MNHEY; CDR2 reads SMNVEV (reference sequence). Trimming took 2 bases from V and 4 from J, leaving 6 bases between them. CDR3 size: 13 residues. CDR3 bases: TGTGCCAGCAGTTTAGGAGGTTACAATGAGCAGTTCTTC. This gives the protein CASSLGGYNEQFF.

The chain recombines TRBV6-1 with TRBJ1-1; 11 bases fit TRBD1. This CDR3 spans 18 amino acids. Germline loops: CDR1 MNHNS, CDR2 SASEGT. Trimming cost V 3 bases and J 4 bases; bases outside gene matches: 13. This chain's CDR3 is CASSESPGQGARGTEAFF. In DNA, the CDR3 is TGTGCCAGCAGTGAGAGTCCCGGACAGGGGGCGCGTGGCACTGAAGCTTTCTTT.

The J gene is TRBJ1-4, the V gene TRBV30; D not certain. The CDR3 totals 13 residues. V gave up 7 bases and J gave up 6 bases, with 15 bases separating them. CDR1 and CDR2 from the germline V gene are GTSNPN and SVGIG (reference sequence). The CDR3 DNA reads TGTGCCTTGGAGGCGGGCAATGATGAAAAACTGTTTTTT. This sequence encodes CALEAGNDEKLFF.

The chain uses TRBV4-1 and TRBJ1-5; 9 nucleotides match TRBD1. Germline V gene lookup returns CDR1 MGHRA and CDR2 YSYEKL. V was pared by 3 bases and J by 4 bases, with 7 bases of the junction left unmatched. The CDR3 is 16 amino acids. The CDR3 protein is CASSQFGTGTNQPQHF. DNA of the CDR3: TGCGCCAGCAGCCAGTTCGGGACAGGGACGAATCAGCCCCAGCATTTT.

The chain has TRBV11-2 and TRBJ1-2; D may be TRBD1 (6 bases). This CDR3 spans 14 amino acids. Germline assignment: CDR1 SGHAT and CDR2 FQNNGV. Trimming removed 5 bases at V and 5 bases at J, with 15 bases between. CDR3 in amino acids: CASSPIQGGYGYTF. The CDR3, as DNA: TGTGCCAGCAGCCCTATACAGGGTGGGTATGGCTACACCTTC.

The CDR3 nucleotides read TGTGCCAGCAGCCGACGAGGCGGAAACACCATATATTTT. It codes for CASSRRGGNTIYF. V gene TRBV27 combines with J gene TRBJ1-3, with D uncertain. Germline V CDR1 and CDR2: MNHEY, SMNVEV (reference sequence). V was trimmed by 6 bases and J by 4 bases, leaving 10 bases between them. This CDR3 is built from 13 residues.

V and J are TRBV6-4 and TRBJ2-3; D uncertain. The CDR3 is 15 amino acids. V was clipped by 5 bases and J by 0 bases, with 12 bases between them. CDR1 and CDR2 (germline): MRHNA, SNTAGT. The DNA of the CDR3 is TGTGCCAGCAGTCCCCAGACAACTAGCACAGATACGCAGTATTTT. Protein sequence: CASSPQTTSTDTQYF.

The rearrangement uses TRBV14 and TRBJ1-1, with D unclear. Trimming shortened V by 5 bases and J by 3 bases, and 16 bases separated the two germline ends. This CDR3 has 15 residues. CDR1 SGHDN and CDR2 FVKESK come from the germline V gene. CDR3 sequence: CASSEAVVGDTEAFF. The CDR3 coding sequence is TGTGCCAGCAGCGAAGCGGTGGTGGGCGACACTGAAGCTTTCTTT.

This chain connects TRBV6-6 to TRBJ1-1; D unresolved. The CDR3 spans 13 residues. Germline V gives CDR1 MNHNY, CDR2 SVGAGI (reference sequence). The ends were cut back, 4 bases at V and 4 bases at J, with 10 bases in the middle. The CDR3 spells CASSFGESTEAFF. The CDR3 coding sequence is TGTGCCAGCAGTTTCGGAGAGAGCACTGAAGCTTTCTTT.

The V call is TRBV6-6, the J call TRBJ1-6, with D maybe TRBD1 (6 bases). V lost 6 bases to trimming and J lost 10 bases, with 16 bases between them. Germline V CDR1 and CDR2: MNHNY, SVGAGI (reference sequence). This CDR3 region has 14 residues. Here the CDR3 reads CASSQQGQGSPLHF. The CDR3, as DNA: TGTGCCAGCAGCCAACAGGGCCAAGGATCACCCCTCCACTTT.

This clone was seen only once. The chain is built from TRBV29-1 and TRBJ2-5, with D possibly matching TRBD1 (6 bases). Germline-derived CDR1 and CDR2 are SQVTM and ANQGSEA. CDR3 length: 12 residues. The V end was cut by 6 bases, the J end by 5 bases, with 13 bases between. The CDR3 reads CSVIRGGETQYF. The CDR3 nucleotides are TGCAGCGTGATCAGGGGTGGGGAGACCCAGTACTTC.

The chain couples TRBV6-1 to TRBJ1-1; D possibly corresponds to TRBD1 (6 bases). Germline loops: CDR1 MNHNS, CDR2 SASEGT. The CDR3 has 14 residues. V was shortened by 3 bases and J by 2 bases, with 10 bases between the two germline ends. The CDR3 is CASSETGPNTEAFF. The CDR3 nucleotides are TGTGCCAGCAGTGAGACAGGCCCAAACACTGAAGCTTTCTTT.

The chain couples TRBV19 to TRBJ2-3; a possible D gene is TRBD2 (5 bases). CDR1 is LNHDA, CDR2 SQIVND, per germline (reference sequence). The ends were cut back, 1 base at V and 5 bases at J, with 19 bases in the middle. The CDR3 runs 17 residues. CDR3 protein: CASSIGGSGVRGDTQYF. The CDR3 bases are TGTGCCAGTAGTATAGGCGGGTCTGGGGTTCGAGGAGATACGCAGTATTTT.

This chain joins TRBV5-1 and TRBJ2-3; 8 positions match TRBD2. This CDR3 has 15 residues. J was trimmed by 4 bases and V by 1 base; bases with no gene match: 5. Germline V gives CDR1 SGHRS, CDR2 YFSETQ. The CDR3 DNA sequence: TGCGCCAGCAGCTTGTCAGCGGGGGAGGCAGATACGCAGTATTTT. It is translated as CASSLSAGEADTQYF.

The chain recombines TRBV6-1 with TRBJ1-2; perhaps TRBD1 as D (6 bases). V lost 3 bases, J lost 2 bases, and 10 bases lay in between. CDR3 length: 14 residues. From germline, CDR1 is MNHNS and CDR2 SASEGT. The CDR3 loop reads CASSEGQTNYGYTF. Here the CDR3 DNA reads TGTGCCAGCAGTGAGGGACAAACGAACTATGGCTACACCTTC.

This chain uses TRBV28 with TRBJ2-5, with a possible D match to TRBD2 (7 bases). CDR1 MDHEN and CDR2 SYDVKM come from the germline V gene. The germline V and J ends were trimmed by 4 bases and 0 bases, with 15 bases remaining between them. The CDR3 spans 16 residues. CDR3 sequence: CASSSPGRGHQETQYF. The CDR3 DNA sequence: TGTGCCAGCAGTTCTCCCGGGCGGGGGCACCAAGAGACCCAGTACTTC.

This rearrangement joins TRBV5-8 to TRBJ1-1; 8 nucleotides match TRBD1. The CDR3 is made up of 14 amino acids. Per germline, CDR1 SGHTS and CDR2 YDEGEE. J lost 0 bases, V lost 3 bases, and 1 base had no gene match. The CDR3 region has the DNA TGTGCCAGCAGCTGGACAGGGTTGAACACTGAAGCTTTCTTT. Encoded protein: CASSWTGLNTEAFF.